Listed below are T cell receptor beta chains from one sample, sequenced in a study of cytomegalovirus exposure and HLA in healthy donors. TCRdb keeps only in-frame clones here, not all; method: immunoSEQ multiplex PCR. The sample has approximately 140,000 clones; 55% to 80% are singletons. Sample: PBMCs. Every receptor here comes from a woman in her 40s in good health and CMV-seronegative. CDR3s include the opening cysteine and the closing phenylalanine or tryptophan. D genes are given only for firm matches. Clone size appears in some rows only: once, few, many, or a class for an expanded clone.

J: TRBJ2-7; D: .; V: TRBV19; size: .; CDR3: CASSISTGPYEQYF; DNA: TGTGCCAGTAGTATATCCACAGGGCCCTACGAGCAGTACTTC
J: TRBJ2-3; D: .; V: TRBV29-1; size: .; CDR3: CSVELGGTTTDTQYF; DNA: TGCAGCGTTGAGCTAGGCGGAACTACCACAGATACGCAGTATTTT
J: TRBJ2-7; D: .; V: TRBV5-1; size: .; CDR3: CASSPRGRSSYEQYF; DNA: TGCGCCAGCAGTCCCCGGGGGAGAAGCTCCTACGAGCAGTACTTC
J: TRBJ1-1; D: .; V: TRBV6-1; size: .; CDR3: CASSEEPSRNTEAFF; DNA: TGTGCCAGCAGTGAAGAACCTTCCAGGAACACTGAAGCTTTCTTT
J: TRBJ2-1; D: .; V: TRBV5-6; size: .; CDR3: CASSPDSHYNEQFF; DNA: TGTGCCAGCAGCCCCGACAGCCACTACAATGAGCAGTTCTTC
J: TRBJ2-2; D: TRBD2; V: TRBV19; size: .; CDR3: CASSMWGGAGELFF; DNA: TGTGCCAGTAGTATGTGGGGGGGGGCCGGGGAGCTGTTTTTT
J: TRBJ2-7; D: TRBD2; V: TRBV11-2; size: .; CDR3: CASSLVASGDFYEQYF; DNA: TGTGCCAGCAGCTTAGTTGCTAGCGGGGACTTCTACGAGCAGTACTTC
J: TRBJ2-1; D: .; V: TRBV27; size: .; CDR3: CASSTGRKLPYNEQFF; DNA: TGTGCCAGCTCGACAGGACGGAAACTACCGTACAATGAGCAGTTCTTC
J: TRBJ2-1; D: TRBD2; V: TRBV27; size: .; CDR3: CASSLPRGDPHNEQFF; DNA: TGTGCCAGCAGTCTCCCCCGGGGGGACCCCCACAATGAGCAGTTCTTC
J: TRBJ1-2; D: TRBD1; V: TRBV6-1; size: few; CDR3: CASSERDRGGYGYTF; DNA: TGTGCCAGCAGTGAAAGGGACAGGGGCGGGTATGGCTACACCTTC
J: TRBJ1-1; D: .; V: TRBV27; size: .; CDR3: CASSFGGNTEAFF; DNA: TGTGCCAGCAGTTTCGGGGGGAACACTGAAGCTTTCTTT
J: TRBJ1-2; D: .; V: TRBV6-5; size: few; CDR3: CASSSQGTDGYTF; DNA: TGTGCCAGCAGCTCACAGGGTACGGATGGCTACACCTTC
J: TRBJ1-4; D: .; V: TRBV2; size: .; CDR3: CASSGRQVEKLFF; DNA: TGTGCCAGCAGTGGACGACAGGTTGAAAAACTGTTTTTT
J: TRBJ1-1; D: TRBD1; V: TRBV2; size: .; CDR3: CASSYQAGGEAFF; DNA: TGTGCCAGCAGCTATCAGGCAGGGGGTGAAGCTTTCTTT
J: TRBJ1-2; D: TRBD1; V: TRBV4-1; size: .; CDR3: CASSQDPSGQGFFGYTF; DNA: TGCGCCAGCAGCCAAGACCCATCGGGACAGGGGTTCTTTGGCTACACCTTC
J: TRBJ1-5; D: .; V: TRBV2; size: .; CDR3: CASSEVPFKGDQPQHF; DNA: TGTGCCAGCAGTGAGGTCCCCTTCAAGGGGGATCAGCCCCAGCATTTT
J: TRBJ1-1; D: TRBD1; V: TRBV7-8; size: .; CDR3: CASRPQGTGEAFF; DNA: TGTGCCAGCAGACCCCAGGGGACAGGTGAAGCTTTCTTT
J: TRBJ1-4; D: TRBD1; V: TRBV7-8; size: .; CDR3: CASSPRGTGGEKLFF; DNA: TGTGCCAGCAGCCCGCGGGGGACAGGGGGTGAAAAACTGTTTTTT
J: TRBJ1-5; D: TRBD1; V: TRBV6-1; size: .; CDR3: CASSGRQGRAGDRAQHF; DNA: TGTGCCAGCAGTGGCCGACAGGGCCGGGCCGGAGATCGTGCCCAGCATTTT
J: TRBJ2-7; D: TRBD1; V: TRBV7-9; size: .; CDR3: CASSQRTGRYEQYF; DNA: TGTGCCAGCAGCCAACGGACAGGACGTTACGAGCAGTACTTC
J: TRBJ1-4; D: .; V: TRBV4-3; size: .; CDR3: CASSQNRFVYEKLFF; DNA: TGCGCCAGCAGCCAGAACCGGTTCGTGTATGAAAAACTGTTTTTT
J: TRBJ1-5; D: .; V: TRBV7-8; size: .; CDR3: CASSLEVGGQPQHF; DNA: TGTGCCAGCAGCTTAGAGGTAGGAGGGCAGCCCCAGCATTTT
J: TRBJ1-2; D: .; V: TRBV18; size: .; CDR3: CASSPPGTPFKSNYGYTF; DNA: TGTGCCAGCTCACCACCCGGGACACCCTTCAAATCCAACTATGGCTACACCTTC
J: TRBJ2-7; D: .; V: TRBV6-1; size: .; CDR3: CASSEDYRVAYEQYF; DNA: TGTGCCAGCAGTGAGGATTACAGGGTTGCCTACGAGCAGTACTTC
J: TRBJ1-5; D: .; V: TRBV30; size: few; CDR3: CAWSPYRDQPQHF; DNA: TGTGCCTGGAGTCCCTACCGTGATCAGCCCCAGCATTTT
J: TRBJ2-5; D: .; V: TRBV13; size: .; CDR3: CASSSGTPQETQYF; DNA: TGTGCCAGCAGCAGCGGGACACCCCAAGAGACCCAGTACTTC
J: TRBJ1-5; D: TRBD1; V: TRBV4-1; size: .; CDR3: CASSQEQGIQPQHF; DNA: TGCGCCAGCAGCCAAGAACAGGGGATTCAGCCCCAGCATTTT
J: TRBJ1-6; D: TRBD1; V: TRBV19; size: .; CDR3: CASSITGGQGNSPLHF; DNA: TGTGCCAGTAGTATAACCGGGGGACAGGGGAATTCACCCCTCCACTTT
J: TRBJ2-1; D: TRBD2; V: TRBV5-1; size: .; CDR3: CASSLQGLAGGPSYNEQFF; DNA: TGCGCCAGCAGCTTGCAGGGACTAGCGGGGGGGCCGTCCTACAATGAGCAGTTCTTC
J: TRBJ1-2; D: TRBD1; V: TRBV5-4; size: few; CDR3: CASSLARRQGLKTHYGYTF; DNA: TGTGCCAGCAGCTTGGCCAGGAGACAGGGATTGAAGACGCACTATGGCTACACCTTC
J: TRBJ2-1; D: .; V: TRBV7-2; size: once; CDR3: CASNIKESSYNEQFF; DNA: TGTGCCAGCAACATTAAAGAAAGCTCCTACAATGAGCAGTTCTTC
J: TRBJ1-4; D: TRBD1; V: TRBV7-2; size: .; CDR3: CASSPGQGAEKLFF; DNA: TGTGCCAGCAGCCCGGGACAGGGCGCGGAAAAACTGTTTTTT
J: TRBJ1-6; D: .; V: TRBV6-5; size: few; CDR3: CASSSSKRVRGPLHF; DNA: TGTGCCAGCAGTTCCTCCAAACGGGTTCGGGGACCCCTCCACTTT
J: TRBJ2-3; D: TRBD1; V: TRBV27; size: once; CDR3: CASSLLKTGNTDTQYF; DNA: TGTGCCAGCAGTTTACTCAAGACAGGGAACACAGATACGCAGTATTTT
J: TRBJ2-1; D: .; V: TRBV6-5; size: once; CDR3: CASSRVGGFDEQFF; DNA: TGTGCCAGCAGTCGGGTAGGGGGATTTGATGAGCAGTTCTTC
J: TRBJ2-7; D: TRBD1; V: TRBV27; size: .; CDR3: CASSLSPGQNYEQYF; DNA: TGTGCCAGCAGTCTTTCCCCGGGACAGAACTACGAGCAGTACTTC
J: TRBJ2-3; D: .; V: TRBV6-1; size: once; CDR3: CASSERGETDTQYF; DNA: TGTGCCAGCAGTGAACGTGGGGAGACAGATACGCAGTATTTT
J: TRBJ1-1; D: .; V: TRBV7-8; size: .; CDR3: CASSYSPRVNTEAFF; DNA: TGTGCCAGCAGCTATAGCCCCAGGGTGAACACTGAAGCTTTCTTT
J: TRBJ2-1; D: .; V: TRBV4-3; size: few; CDR3: CASSQSKLSGSYNEQFF; DNA: TGCGCCAGCAGCCAATCTAAGCTCTCCGGCTCCTACAATGAGCAGTTCTTC
J: TRBJ2-3; D: TRBD2; V: TRBV5-1; size: .; CDR3: CASSFSSGGAFETQYF; DNA: TGCGCCAGCAGCTTTTCTAGCGGGGGGGCCTTTGAAACGCAGTATTTT
J: TRBJ1-1; D: TRBD1; V: TRBV29-1; size: .; CDR3: CSVEGQQNTEAFF; DNA: TGCAGCGTCGAGGGACAGCAGAACACTGAAGCTTTCTTT
J: TRBJ1-1; D: .; V: TRBV2; size: .; CDR3: CASSDGVGDTEAFF; DNA: TGTGCCAGCAGCGACGGTGTAGGGGACACTGAAGCTTTCTTT
J: TRBJ1-1; D: .; V: TRBV4-2; size: .; CDR3: CASSQEGGSGAFF; DNA: TGTGCCAGCAGCCAAGAGGGGGGTTCTGGAGCTTTCTTT
J: TRBJ1-2; D: .; V: TRBV5-6; size: .; CDR3: CASSLWGNYGYTF; DNA: TGTGCCAGCAGCTTGTGGGGCAACTATGGCTACACCTTC
J: TRBJ2-3; D: TRBD1; V: TRBV11-1; size: .; CDR3: CASSSSLGTGGTDTQYF; DNA: TGTGCCAGCAGCTCCAGCCTCGGGACAGGGGGGACAGATACGCAGTATTTT
J: TRBJ1-2; D: .; V: TRBV28; size: .; CDR3: CASSLSVQGRVGYTF; DNA: TGTGCCAGCAGTTTATCCGTCCAAGGCAGGGTTGGCTACACCTTC
J: TRBJ1-2; D: TRBD1; V: TRBV6-1; size: .; CDR3: CASGHEQGAYGYTF; DNA: TGTGCCAGCGGGCACGAACAGGGGGCATATGGCTACACCTTC
J: TRBJ2-2; D: TRBD2; V: TRBV9; size: .; CDR3: CASSVVAGPGELFF; DNA: TGTGCCAGCAGCGTAGTAGCGGGTCCCGGGGAGCTGTTTTTT
J: TRBJ1-1; D: TRBD1; V: TRBV4-3; size: .; CDR3: CASSHRQGVNTEAFF; DNA: TGCGCCAGCAGCCATCGACAGGGAGTGAACACTGAAGCTTTCTTT
J: TRBJ2-1; D: TRBD2; V: TRBV5-1; size: .; CDR3: CASSPGPSGDNEQFF; DNA: TGCGCCAGCAGCCCGGGCCCTAGCGGGGATAATGAGCAGTTCTTC
J: TRBJ1-2; D: TRBD1; V: TRBV4-1; size: once; CDR3: CASSRPLQGEGYTF; DNA: TGCGCCAGCAGCCGACCCCTACAGGGGGAAGGCTACACCTTC
J: TRBJ1-4; D: TRBD1; V: TRBV27; size: .; CDR3: CASSRDSNEKLFF; DNA: TGTGCCAGCAGCCGGGACAGTAATGAAAAACTGTTTTTT
J: TRBJ2-3; D: .; V: TRBV27; size: .; CDR3: CASSLVQGQDTQYF; DNA: TGTGCCAGCAGTTTAGTACAGGGACAAGATACGCAGTATTTT
J: TRBJ1-5; D: .; V: TRBV5-5; size: few; CDR3: CASSLLTGPNQPQHF; DNA: TGTGCCAGCAGCTTGCTGACAGGACCGAATCAGCCCCAGCATTTT